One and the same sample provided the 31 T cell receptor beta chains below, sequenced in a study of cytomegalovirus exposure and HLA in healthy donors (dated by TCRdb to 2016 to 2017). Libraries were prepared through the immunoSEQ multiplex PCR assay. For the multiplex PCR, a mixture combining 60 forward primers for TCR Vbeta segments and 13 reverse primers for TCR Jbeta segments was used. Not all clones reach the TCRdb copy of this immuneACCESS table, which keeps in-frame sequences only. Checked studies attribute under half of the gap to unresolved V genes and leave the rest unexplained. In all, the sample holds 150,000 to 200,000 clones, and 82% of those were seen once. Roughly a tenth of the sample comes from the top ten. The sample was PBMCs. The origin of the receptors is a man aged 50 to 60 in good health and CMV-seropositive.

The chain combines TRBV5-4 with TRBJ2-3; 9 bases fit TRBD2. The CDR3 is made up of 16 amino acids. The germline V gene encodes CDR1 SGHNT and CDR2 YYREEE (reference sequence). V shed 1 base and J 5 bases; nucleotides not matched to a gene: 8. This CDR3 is CASSLRLAGTLDTQYF. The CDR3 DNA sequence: TGTGCCAGCAGCTTGCGGCTAGCGGGGACCTTAGATACGCAGTATTTT.

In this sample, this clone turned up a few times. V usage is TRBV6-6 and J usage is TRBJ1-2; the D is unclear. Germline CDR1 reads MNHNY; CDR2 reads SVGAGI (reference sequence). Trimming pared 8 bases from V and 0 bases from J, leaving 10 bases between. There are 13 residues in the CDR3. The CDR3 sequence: CASSPGANYGYTF. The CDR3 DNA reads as TGTGCCAGCTCTCCCGGTGCTAACTATGGCTACACCTTC.

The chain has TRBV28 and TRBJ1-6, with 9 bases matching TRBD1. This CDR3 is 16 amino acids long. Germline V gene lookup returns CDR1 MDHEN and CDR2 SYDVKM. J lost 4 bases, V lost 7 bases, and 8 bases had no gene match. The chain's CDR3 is CASIPGQGPYNSPLHF. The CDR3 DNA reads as TGTGCCAGCATCCCGGGACAGGGCCCTTATAATTCACCCCTCCACTTT. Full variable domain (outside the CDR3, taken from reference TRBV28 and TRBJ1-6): DVKVTQSSRYLVKRTGEKVFLECVQDMDHENMFWYRQDPGLGLRLIYFSYDVKMKEKGDIPEGYSVSREKKERFSLILESASTNQTSMYLCASIPGQGPYNSPLHFGNGTRLTVT.

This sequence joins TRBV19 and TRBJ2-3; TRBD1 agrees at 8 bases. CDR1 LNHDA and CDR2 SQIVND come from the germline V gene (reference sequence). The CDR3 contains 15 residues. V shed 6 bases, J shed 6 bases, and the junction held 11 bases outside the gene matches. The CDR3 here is CASRATGDRIDTQYF. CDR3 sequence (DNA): TGTGCCAGTAGGGCGACAGGGGACCGTATTGATACGCAGTATTTT.

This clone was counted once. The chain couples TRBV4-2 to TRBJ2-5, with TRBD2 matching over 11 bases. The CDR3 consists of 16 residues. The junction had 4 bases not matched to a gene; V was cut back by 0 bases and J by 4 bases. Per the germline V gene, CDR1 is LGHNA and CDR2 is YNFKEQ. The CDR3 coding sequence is TGTGCCAGCAGCCAAGATACACTAGCGGGAGTAGAGACCCAGTACTTC. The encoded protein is CASSQDTLAGVETQYF.

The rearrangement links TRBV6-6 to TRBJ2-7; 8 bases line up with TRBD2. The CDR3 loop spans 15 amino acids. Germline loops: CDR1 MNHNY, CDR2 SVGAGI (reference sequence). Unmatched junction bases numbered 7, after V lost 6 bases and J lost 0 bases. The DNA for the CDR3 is TGTGCCAGCAGCATAGCGGGGAGCCTCTCCTACGAGCAGTACTTC. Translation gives CASSIAGSLSYEQYF.

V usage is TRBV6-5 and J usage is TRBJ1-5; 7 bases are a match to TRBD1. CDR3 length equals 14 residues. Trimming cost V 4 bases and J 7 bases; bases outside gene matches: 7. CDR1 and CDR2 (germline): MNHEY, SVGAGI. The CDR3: CASSLRRGLQPQHF. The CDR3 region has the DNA TGTGCCAGCAGTTTAAGGAGGGGGCTGCAGCCCCAGCATTTT.

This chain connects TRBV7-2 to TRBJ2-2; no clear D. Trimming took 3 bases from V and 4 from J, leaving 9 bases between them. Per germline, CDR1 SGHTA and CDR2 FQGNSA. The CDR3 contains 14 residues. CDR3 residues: CASSLAYGTGELFF. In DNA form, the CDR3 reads TGTGCCAGCAGCTTGGCTTATGGCACCGGGGAGCTGTTTTTT.

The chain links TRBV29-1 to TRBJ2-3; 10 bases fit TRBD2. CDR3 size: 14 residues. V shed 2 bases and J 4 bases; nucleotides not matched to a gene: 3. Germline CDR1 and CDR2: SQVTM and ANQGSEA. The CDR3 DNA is TGCAGCGTTGAACGGCTAGCGGGAGCAGATACGCAGTATTTT. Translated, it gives CSVERLAGADTQYF.

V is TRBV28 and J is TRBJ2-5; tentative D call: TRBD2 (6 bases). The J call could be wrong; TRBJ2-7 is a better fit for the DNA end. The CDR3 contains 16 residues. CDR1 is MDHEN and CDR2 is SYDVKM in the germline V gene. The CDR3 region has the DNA TGTGCCAGCAGTTTGCCTCCTCGGGGGATGGCCTACGAGCAGTACTTC. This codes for CASSLPPRGMAYEQYF.

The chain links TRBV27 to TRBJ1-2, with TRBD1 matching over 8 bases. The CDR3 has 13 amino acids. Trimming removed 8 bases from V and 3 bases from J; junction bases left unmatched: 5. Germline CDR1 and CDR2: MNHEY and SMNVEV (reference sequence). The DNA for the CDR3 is TGTGCCAGCCGACTGACAGGGGACTATGGCTACACCTTC. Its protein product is CASRLTGDYGYTF.

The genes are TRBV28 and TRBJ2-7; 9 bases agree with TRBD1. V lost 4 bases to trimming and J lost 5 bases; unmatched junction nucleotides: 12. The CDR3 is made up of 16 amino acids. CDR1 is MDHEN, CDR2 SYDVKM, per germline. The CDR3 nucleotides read TGTGCCAGCAGTTCCGTTTATCGGGACAGGGATCACGAGCAGTACTTC. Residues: CASSSVYRDRDHEQYF.

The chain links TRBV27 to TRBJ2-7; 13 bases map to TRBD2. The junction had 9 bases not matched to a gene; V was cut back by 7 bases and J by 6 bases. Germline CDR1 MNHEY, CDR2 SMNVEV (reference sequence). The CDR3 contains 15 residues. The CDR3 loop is CASKPAGTSGTEQYF. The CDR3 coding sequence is TGTGCCAGCAAACCAGCCGGGACTAGCGGGACCGAGCAGTACTTC.

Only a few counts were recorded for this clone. DNA of the CDR3: TGTGCCAGCAGCCCAGGACTAGCGAGTACCTACGAGCAGTACTTC. Translating gives CASSPGLASTYEQYF. The genes are TRBV9 and TRBJ2-7, with 9 bases matching TRBD2. The CDR3 length is 15 residues. V dropped 4 bases and J dropped 2; count of bases not matched to a gene: 7. Germline lookup yields CDR1 SGDLS and CDR2 YYNGEE.

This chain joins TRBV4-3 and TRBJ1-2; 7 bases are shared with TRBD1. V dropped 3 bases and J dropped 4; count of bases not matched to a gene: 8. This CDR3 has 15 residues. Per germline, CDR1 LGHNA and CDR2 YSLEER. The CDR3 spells CASSQFTGVGYGYTF. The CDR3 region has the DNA TGCGCCAGCAGCCAGTTCACAGGGGTAGGCTATGGCTACACCTTC.

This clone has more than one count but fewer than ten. CDR3 DNA sequence: TGTGCCAGCAGCGGGACTAGCAGCCTACAAGAGACCCAGTACTTC. Protein: CASSGTSSLQETQYF. The gene calls are TRBV9 and TRBJ2-5, with 8 bases lining up with TRBD2. CDR3 length: 15 amino acids. Germline V gives CDR1 SGDLS, CDR2 YYNGEE. The V gene end was trimmed by 3 bases and the J gene end by 2 bases; junction bases not matched to a gene: 6.

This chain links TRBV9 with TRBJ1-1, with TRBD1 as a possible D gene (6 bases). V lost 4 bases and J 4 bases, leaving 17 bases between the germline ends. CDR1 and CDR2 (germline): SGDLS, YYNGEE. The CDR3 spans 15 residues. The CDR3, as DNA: TGTGCCAGCAGCCTCAGGGCAGGGGTGGGCACTGAAGCTTTCTTT. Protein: CASSLRAGVGTEAFF.

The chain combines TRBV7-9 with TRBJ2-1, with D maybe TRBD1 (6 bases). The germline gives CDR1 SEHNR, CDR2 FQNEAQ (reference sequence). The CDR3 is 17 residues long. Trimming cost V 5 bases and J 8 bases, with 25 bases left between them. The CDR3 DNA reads TGTGCCAGCAGCGGGGGCGGACGAGTGGGGGTGGTCTATGAGCAGTTCTTC. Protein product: CASSGGGRVGVVYEQFF.

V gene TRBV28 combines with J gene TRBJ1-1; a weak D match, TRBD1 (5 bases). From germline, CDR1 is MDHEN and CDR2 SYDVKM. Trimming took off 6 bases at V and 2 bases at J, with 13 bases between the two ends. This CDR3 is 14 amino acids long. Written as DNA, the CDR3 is TGTGCCAGCAGGGGGCCGGGACTAAACACTGAAGCTTTCTTT. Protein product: CASRGPGLNTEAFF.

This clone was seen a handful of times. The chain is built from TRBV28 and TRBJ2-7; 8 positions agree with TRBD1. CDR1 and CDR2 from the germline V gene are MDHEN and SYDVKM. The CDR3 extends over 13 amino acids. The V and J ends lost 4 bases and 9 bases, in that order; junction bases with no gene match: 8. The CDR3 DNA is TGTGCCAGCAGTTCAGGGGGCCCCGTGGGGCAGTACTTC. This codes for CASSSGGPVGQYF.

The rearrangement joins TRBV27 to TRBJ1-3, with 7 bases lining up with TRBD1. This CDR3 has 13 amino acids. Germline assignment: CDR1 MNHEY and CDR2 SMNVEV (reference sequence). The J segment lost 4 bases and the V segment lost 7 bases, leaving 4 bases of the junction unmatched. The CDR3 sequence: CASTTGQGNTIYF. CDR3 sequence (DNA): TGTGCCAGCACGACAGGGCAAGGAAACACCATATATTTT.

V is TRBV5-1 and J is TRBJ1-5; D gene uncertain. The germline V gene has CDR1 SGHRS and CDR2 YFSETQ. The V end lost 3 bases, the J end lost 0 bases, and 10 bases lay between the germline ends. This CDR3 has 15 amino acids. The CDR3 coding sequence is TGCGCCAGCAGCTGGGCGGGGAATAGCAATCAGCCCCAGCATTTT. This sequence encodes CASSWAGNSNQPQHF.

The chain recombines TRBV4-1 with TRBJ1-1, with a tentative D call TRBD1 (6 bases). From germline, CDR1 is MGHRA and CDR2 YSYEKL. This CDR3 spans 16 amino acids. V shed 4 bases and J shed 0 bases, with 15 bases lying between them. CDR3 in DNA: TGCGCCAGCAGCCCACGGACAGCCACCATGAACACTGAAGCTTTCTTT. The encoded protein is CASSPRTATMNTEAFF.

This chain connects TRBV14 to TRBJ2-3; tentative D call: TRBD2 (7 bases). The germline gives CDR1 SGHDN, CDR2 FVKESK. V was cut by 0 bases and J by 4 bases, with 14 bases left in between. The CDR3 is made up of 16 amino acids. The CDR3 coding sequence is TGTGCCAGCAGCCAAGAAAAAAAGGGGGGGGCAGATACGCAGTATTTT. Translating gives CASSQEKKGGADTQYF.

The CDR3: CASSDQGAGSGNTIYF. Here the CDR3 DNA reads TGTGCCAGTTCTGACCAGGGGGCAGGGTCTGGAAACACCATATATTTT. The rearrangement uses TRBV28 and TRBJ1-3, with 8 bases aligning to TRBD1. The germline V gene has CDR1 MDHEN and CDR2 SYDVKM. The trim removed 9 bases at V and 1 base at J, leaving 11 bases unmatched. The CDR3 totals 16 residues.

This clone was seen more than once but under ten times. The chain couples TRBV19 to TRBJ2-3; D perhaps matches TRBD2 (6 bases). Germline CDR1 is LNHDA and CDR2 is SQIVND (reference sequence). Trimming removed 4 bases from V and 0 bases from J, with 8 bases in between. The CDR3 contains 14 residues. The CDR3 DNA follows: TGTGCCAGTAGTAGGGACTCCAGCACAGATACGCAGTATTTT. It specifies CASSRDSSTDTQYF.

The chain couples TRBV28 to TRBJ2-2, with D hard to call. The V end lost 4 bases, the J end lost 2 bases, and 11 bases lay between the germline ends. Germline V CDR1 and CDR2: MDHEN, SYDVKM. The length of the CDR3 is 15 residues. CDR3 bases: TGTGCCAGCAGTTATCCAGGAACAAACACCGGGGAGCTGTTTTTT. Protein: CASSYPGTNTGELFF.

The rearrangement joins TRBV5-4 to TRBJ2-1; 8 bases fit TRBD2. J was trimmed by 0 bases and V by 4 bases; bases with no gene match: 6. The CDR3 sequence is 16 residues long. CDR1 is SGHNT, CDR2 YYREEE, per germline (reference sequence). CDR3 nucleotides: TGTGCCAGCAGCGCCAACAGCGGGAGCTCCTACAATGAGCAGTTCTTC. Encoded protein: CASSANSGSSYNEQFF.

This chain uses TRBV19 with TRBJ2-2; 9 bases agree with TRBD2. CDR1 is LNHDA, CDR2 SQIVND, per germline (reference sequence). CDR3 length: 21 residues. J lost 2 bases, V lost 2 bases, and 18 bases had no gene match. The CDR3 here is CASSIPHWNFGLARNTGELFF. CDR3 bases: TGTGCCAGTAGTATACCCCATTGGAATTTCGGACTAGCGAGAAACACCGGGGAGCTGTTTTTT.

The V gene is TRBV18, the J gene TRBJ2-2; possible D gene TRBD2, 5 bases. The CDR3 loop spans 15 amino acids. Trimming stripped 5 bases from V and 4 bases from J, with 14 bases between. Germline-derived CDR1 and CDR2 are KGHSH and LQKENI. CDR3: CASSYLEGSTGELFF. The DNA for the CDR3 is TGTGCCAGCTCATACCTCGAGGGTTCCACCGGGGAGCTGTTTTTT.

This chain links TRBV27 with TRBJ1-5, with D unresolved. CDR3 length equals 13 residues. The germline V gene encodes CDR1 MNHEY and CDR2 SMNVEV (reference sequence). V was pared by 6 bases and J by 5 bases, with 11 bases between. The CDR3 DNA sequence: TGTGCCAGCAGGAGTCTACCCTATCAGCCCCAGCATTTT. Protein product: CASRSLPYQPQHF.